The next 2 T cell receptor beta chains were all read from a single sample in a study of blood T cell repertoires in COVID-19. TCRdb's table, derived via immunoSEQ multiplex PCR, lists solely in-frame clones and lacks some. The sample has approximately 210,000 clones, around 80% seen once. The sequencing sample was made of PBMCs or T cells enriched from blood (not recorded which). Source of these receptors: a man younger than 40 with acute COVID-19.

This clone has just one count. The J gene is TRBJ1-1, the V gene TRBV29-1, with TRBD1 identical over 10 bases. Trimming at V came to 6 bases and at J to 3 bases, leaving 10 bases not matched to a gene. The CDR3 sequence is 15 residues long. Germline V lookup: CDR1 SQVTM, CDR2 ANQGSEA. The CDR3 nucleotides read TGCAGCGTGACAGGGGGCCGACGAGGGGACACTGAAGCTTTCTTT. This gives the protein CSVTGGRRGDTEAFF. Full variable domain (remainder filled in from reference TRBV29-1 and TRBJ1-1): SAVISQKPSRDICQRGTSLTIQCQVDSQVTMMFWYRQQPGQSLTLIATANQGSEATYESGFVIDKFPISRPNLTFSTLTVSNMSPEDSSIYLCSVTGGRRGDTEAFFGQGTRLTVV.

V and J are TRBV19 and TRBJ2-5; D unclear. The CDR3 totals 13 residues. Germline assignment: CDR1 LNHDA and CDR2 SQIVND (reference sequence). Trimming took off 3 bases at V and 0 bases at J, with 5 bases between the two ends. For the CDR3, the DNA is TGTGCCAGTAGTATTGGCAACCAAGAGACCCAGTACTTC. As protein: CASSIGNQETQYF.